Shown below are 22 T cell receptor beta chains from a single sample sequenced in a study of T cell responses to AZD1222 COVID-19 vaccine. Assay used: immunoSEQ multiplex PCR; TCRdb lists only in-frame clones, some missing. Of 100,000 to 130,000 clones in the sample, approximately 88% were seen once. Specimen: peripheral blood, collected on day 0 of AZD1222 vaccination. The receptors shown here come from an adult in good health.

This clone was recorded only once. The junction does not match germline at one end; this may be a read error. CDR3 amino acids: CASRQDYAGLFAYEQYF. CDR3 bases: TGCGCCAGCAGACAAGATTATGCAGGACTCTTTGCCTACGAGCAGTACTTC. This sequence joins TRBV4-3 and TRBJ2-7; D is possibly TRBD2 (5 bases). Germline V CDR1 and CDR2: LGHNA, YSLEER. The CDR3 has 17 residues.

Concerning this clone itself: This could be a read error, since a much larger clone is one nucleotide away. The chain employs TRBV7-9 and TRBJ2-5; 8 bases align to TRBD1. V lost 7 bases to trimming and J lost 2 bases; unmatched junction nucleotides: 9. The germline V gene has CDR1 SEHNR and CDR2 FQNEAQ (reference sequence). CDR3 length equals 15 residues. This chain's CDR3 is CASTTGQAKQETQYF. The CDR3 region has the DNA TGTGCCAGCACCACGGGACAGGCAAAACAAGAGACCCAGTACTTC.

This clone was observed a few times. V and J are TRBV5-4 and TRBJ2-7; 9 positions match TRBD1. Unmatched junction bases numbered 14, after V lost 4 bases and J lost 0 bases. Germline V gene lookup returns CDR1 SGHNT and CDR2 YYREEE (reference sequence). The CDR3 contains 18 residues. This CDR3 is CASSPGQGDSPSSYEQYF. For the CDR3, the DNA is TGTGCCAGCAGCCCGGGACAGGGAGATAGCCCTAGCTCCTACGAGCAGTACTTC.

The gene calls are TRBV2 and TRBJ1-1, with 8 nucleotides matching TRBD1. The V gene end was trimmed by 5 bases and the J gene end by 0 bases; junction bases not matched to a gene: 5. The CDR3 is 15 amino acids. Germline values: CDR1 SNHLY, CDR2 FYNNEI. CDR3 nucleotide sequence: TGTGCCAGCAGTTCGCAGACAGGGGTGAACACTGAAGCTTTCTTT. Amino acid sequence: CASSSQTGVNTEAFF.

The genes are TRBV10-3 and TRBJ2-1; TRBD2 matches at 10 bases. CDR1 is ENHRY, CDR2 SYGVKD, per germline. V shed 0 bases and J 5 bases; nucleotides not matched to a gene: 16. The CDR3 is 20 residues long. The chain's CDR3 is CAISESRAGGPAPHDNEQFF. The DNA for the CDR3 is TGTGCCATCAGTGAGTCCAGAGCGGGAGGGCCCGCCCCGCATGACAATGAGCAGTTCTTC.

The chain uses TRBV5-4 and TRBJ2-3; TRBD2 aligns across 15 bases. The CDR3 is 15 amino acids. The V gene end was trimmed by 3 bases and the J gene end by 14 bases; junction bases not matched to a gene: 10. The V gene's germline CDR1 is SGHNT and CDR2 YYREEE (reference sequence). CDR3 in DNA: TGTGCCAGCAGCTCCCGGACTAGCGGGAGGGAAGTTGGGTATTTT. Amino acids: CASSSRTSGREVGYF.

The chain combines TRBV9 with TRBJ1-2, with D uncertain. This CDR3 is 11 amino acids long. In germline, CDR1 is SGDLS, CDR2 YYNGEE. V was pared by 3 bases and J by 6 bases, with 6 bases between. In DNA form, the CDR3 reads TGTGCCAGCAGCGCGCCCCATGGCTACACCTTC. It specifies CASSAPHGYTF.

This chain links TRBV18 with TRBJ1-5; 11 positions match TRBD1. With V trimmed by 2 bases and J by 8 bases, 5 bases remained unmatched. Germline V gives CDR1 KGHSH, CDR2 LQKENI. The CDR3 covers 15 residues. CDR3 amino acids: CASSPGDRGIEPQHF. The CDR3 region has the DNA TGTGCCAGCTCACCAGGGGACAGGGGGATTGAGCCCCAGCATTTT.

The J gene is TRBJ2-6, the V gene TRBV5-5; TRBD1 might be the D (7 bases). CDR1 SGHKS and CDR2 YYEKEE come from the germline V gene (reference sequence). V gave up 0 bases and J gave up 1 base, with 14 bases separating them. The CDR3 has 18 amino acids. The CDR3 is CASSLAGGRSSGANVLTF. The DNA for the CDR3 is TGTGCCAGCAGCTTGGCAGGGGGGAGATCGTCTGGGGCCAACGTCCTGACTTTC.

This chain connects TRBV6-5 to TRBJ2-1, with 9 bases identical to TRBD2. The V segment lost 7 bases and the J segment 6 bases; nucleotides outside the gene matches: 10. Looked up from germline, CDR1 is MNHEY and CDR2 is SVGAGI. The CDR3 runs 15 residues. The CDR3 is CASKLSVAGANEQFF. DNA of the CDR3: TGTGCCAGCAAACTCTCCGTAGCGGGAGCCAATGAGCAGTTCTTC.

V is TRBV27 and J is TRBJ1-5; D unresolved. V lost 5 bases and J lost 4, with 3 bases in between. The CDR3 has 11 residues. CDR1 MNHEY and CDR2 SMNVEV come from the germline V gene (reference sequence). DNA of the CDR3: TGTGCCAGCAGTCTTAATCAGCCCCAGCATTTT. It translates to CASSLNQPQHF.

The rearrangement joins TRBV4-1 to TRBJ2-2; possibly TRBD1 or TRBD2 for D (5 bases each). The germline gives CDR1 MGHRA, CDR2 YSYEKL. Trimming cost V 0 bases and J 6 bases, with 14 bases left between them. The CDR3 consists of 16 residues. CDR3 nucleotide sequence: TGCGCCAGCAGCCAAGATCGGGGACGGGGCTCCGGGGAGCTGTTTTTT. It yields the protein CASSQDRGRGSGELFF.

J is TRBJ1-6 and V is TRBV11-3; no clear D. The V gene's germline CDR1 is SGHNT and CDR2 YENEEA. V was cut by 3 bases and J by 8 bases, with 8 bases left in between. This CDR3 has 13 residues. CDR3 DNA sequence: TGTGCCAGCAGCTTGGTGGGAGATTCACCCCTCCACTTT. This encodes CASSLVGDSPLHF.

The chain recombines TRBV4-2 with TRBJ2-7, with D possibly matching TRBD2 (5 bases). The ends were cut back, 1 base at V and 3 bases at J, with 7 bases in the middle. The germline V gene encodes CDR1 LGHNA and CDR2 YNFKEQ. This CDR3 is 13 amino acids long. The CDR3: CASSQVGDYEQYF. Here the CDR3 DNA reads TGTGCCAGCAGCCAAGTCGGGGACTACGAGCAGTACTTC.

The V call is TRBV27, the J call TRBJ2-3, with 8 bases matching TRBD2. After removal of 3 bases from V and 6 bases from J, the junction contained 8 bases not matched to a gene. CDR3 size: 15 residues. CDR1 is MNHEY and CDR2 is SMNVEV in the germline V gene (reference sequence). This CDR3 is CASSFRAGGGDTQYF. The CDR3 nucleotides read TGTGCCAGCAGTTTCAGGGCGGGAGGAGGGGATACGCAGTATTTT.

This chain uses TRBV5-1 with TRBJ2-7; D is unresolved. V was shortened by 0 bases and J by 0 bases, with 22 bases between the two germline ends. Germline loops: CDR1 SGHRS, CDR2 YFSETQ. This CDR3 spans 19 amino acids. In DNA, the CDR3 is TGCGCCAGCAGCTTGGCCTACCGCCCCGGGCAGCTGAACTCCTACGAGCAGTACTTC. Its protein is CASSLAYRPGQLNSYEQYF.

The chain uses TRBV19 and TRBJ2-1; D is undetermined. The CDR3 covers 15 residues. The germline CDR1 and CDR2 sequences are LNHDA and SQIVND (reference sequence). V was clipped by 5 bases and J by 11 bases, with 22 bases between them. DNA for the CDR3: TGTGCCAGTAGTCCCCAGAGCAAGCCTGTTACAAAGCAGTTCTTC. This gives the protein CASSPQSKPVTKQFF.

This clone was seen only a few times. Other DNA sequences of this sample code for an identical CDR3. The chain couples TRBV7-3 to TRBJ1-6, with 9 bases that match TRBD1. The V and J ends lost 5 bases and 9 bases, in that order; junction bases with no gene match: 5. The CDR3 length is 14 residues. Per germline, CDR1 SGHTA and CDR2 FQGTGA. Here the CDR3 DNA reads TGTGCCAGCAGCCCGTCGGGACAGGGTTCACCCCTCCACTTT. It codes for CASSPSGQGSPLHF.

Here the CDR3 reads CASGPQTYEKLFF. DNA for the CDR3: TGTGCCAGCGGTCCCCAGACTTACGAAAAACTGTTTTTT. This chain connects TRBV6-6 to TRBJ1-4, with no clear D. The CDR3 has 13 residues. V lost 8 bases and J 8 bases, leaving 15 bases between the germline ends. Germline CDR1 MNHNY, CDR2 SVGAGI (reference sequence).

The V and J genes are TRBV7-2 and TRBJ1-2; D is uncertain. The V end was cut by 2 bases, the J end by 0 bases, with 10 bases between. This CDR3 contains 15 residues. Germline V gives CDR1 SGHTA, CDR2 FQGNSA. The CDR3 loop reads CASSLYSEANYGYTF. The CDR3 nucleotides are TGTGCCAGCAGCTTATACAGTGAAGCTAACTATGGCTACACCTTC.

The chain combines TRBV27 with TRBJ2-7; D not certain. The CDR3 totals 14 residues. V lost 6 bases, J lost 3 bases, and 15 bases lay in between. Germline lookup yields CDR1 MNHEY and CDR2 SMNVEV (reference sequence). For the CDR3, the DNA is TGTGCCAGCAGCCCCGGCCGACTGGTCTACGAGCAGTACTTC. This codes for CASSPGRLVYEQYF.

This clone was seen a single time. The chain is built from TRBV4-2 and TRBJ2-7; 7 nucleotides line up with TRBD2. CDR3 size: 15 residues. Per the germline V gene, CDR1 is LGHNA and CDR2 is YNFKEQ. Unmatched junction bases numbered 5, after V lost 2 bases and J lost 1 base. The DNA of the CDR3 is TGTGCCAGCAGCCAATTGGGGGGGTCGTCCTACGAGCAGTACTTC. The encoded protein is CASSQLGGSSYEQYF.